Listed here are 6 T cell receptor beta chains from one sample, sequenced in a study of blood T cell repertoires in COVID-19. Profiling relied on immunoSEQ multiplex PCR, and the TCRdb table lists in-frame clones only, not all of them. The table lists 350,000 or so clones, approximately 90% of them singletons. The sample consisted of peripheral blood. The receptors here all came from an older woman with COVID-19, enrolled during active disease.

The chain recombines TRBV5-4 with TRBJ2-7; 9 bases line up with TRBD1. CDR3 size: 15 residues. From germline, CDR1 is SGHNT and CDR2 YYREEE (reference sequence). V was pared by 0 bases and J by 5 bases, with 6 bases of the junction left unmatched. CDR3 sequence: CASSLGTGVRNEQYF. The CDR3 DNA sequence: TGTGCCAGCAGCTTGGGGACAGGGGTAAGAAACGAGCAGTACTTC.

The CDR3 coding sequence is TGTGCCAGCAGCCAATATACGACTCTTGAAGCTTTCTTT. Protein product: CASSQYTTLEAFF. This chain joins TRBV3-1 (or the pseudogene TRBV3-2) and TRBJ1-1; D is uncertain. Germline V gives CDR1 LGHDT, CDR2 YNNKEL (reference sequence). With 2 bases removed from V and 7 bases from J, the gap between germline ends came to 11 bases. CDR3 length: 13 amino acids.

The rearrangement links TRBV5-1 to TRBJ2-5, with no clear D. V was cut by 7 bases and J by 3 bases, with 7 bases left in between. Looked up from germline, CDR1 is SGHRS and CDR2 is YFSETQ. The CDR3 runs 11 residues. The CDR3 loop reads CASSHKETQYF. The CDR3 bases are TGCGCCAGCTCACACAAAGAGACCCAGTACTTC.

V usage is TRBV30 and J usage is TRBJ1-2, with a tentative D call TRBD1 (5 bases). The CDR3 loop spans 13 amino acids. CDR1 GTSNPN and CDR2 SVGIG come from the germline V gene (reference sequence). Trimming took off 2 bases at V and 3 bases at J, with 10 bases between the two ends. In nucleotides, the CDR3 is TGTGCCTGGAGTCTGCAGGGCGACTATGGCTACACCTTC. Protein: CAWSLQGDYGYTF.

In regard to this clone: This sample includes further DNA sequences coding for the same CDR3. The V gene is TRBV5-1, the J gene TRBJ1-5; 7 nucleotides match TRBD1. Trimming cost V 0 bases and J 6 bases; bases outside gene matches: 3. Per the germline V gene, CDR1 is SGHRS and CDR2 is YFSETQ. This CDR3 spans 14 amino acids. The CDR3 DNA sequence: TGCGCCAGCAGCTTGGGACAGGGAGGTCAGCCCCAGCATTTT. This codes for CASSLGQGGQPQHF. Based on the CDR3 plus reference TRBV5-1 and TRBJ1-5, the full variable domain is KAGVTQTPRYLIKTRGQQVTLSCSPISGHRSVSWYQQTPGQGLQFLFEYFSETQRNKGNFPGRFSGRQFSNSRSEMNVSTLELGDSALYLCASSLGQGGQPQHFGDGTRLSIL.

The CDR3 loop is CASSWGPTYEQYF. DNA of the CDR3: TGTGCCAGCAGCTGGGGGCCCACCTACGAGCAGTACTTC. The chain joins TRBV7-3 to TRBJ2-7, with D perhaps TRBD1 (6 bases). CDR3 length equals 13 residues. The V gene's germline CDR1 is SGHTA and CDR2 FQGTGA. V lost 4 bases to trimming and J lost 2 bases, with 9 bases between them.